These 28 T cell receptor beta chains share one sample of origin, sequenced in a study of T cell changes during pregnancy in multiple sclerosis. Sequencing was performed with immunoSEQ multiplex PCR; in TCRdb, only in-frame clones are kept and a portion is missing. The table shows tens of thousands of clones, with approximately 92% occurring only once. This specimen was peripheral blood, taken after pregnancy. Source of these receptors: a female donor with multiple sclerosis, enrolled in a pregnancy study.

V usage is TRBV11-2 and J usage is TRBJ2-3, with D possibly matching TRBD2 (5 bases). The CDR3 is 14 amino acids. Germline-derived CDR1 and CDR2 are SGHAT and FQNNGV. V was shortened by 5 bases and J by 11 bases, with 20 bases between the two germline ends. The CDR3 bases are TGTGCCAGCAGCCCCGGGTTCGCGGGCAGCAAGCAGTATTTT. Its protein product is CASSPGFAGSKQYF.

The chain links TRBV6-5 to TRBJ2-7; 7 bases are a match to TRBD1. V was pared by 6 bases and J by 3 bases, with 8 bases of the junction left unmatched. CDR1 MNHEY and CDR2 SVGAGI come from the germline V gene. The CDR3 is 14 residues long. CDR3 protein: CASSLTGSVYEQYF. CDR3 DNA: TGTGCCAGCAGCCTGACAGGGTCAGTCTACGAGCAGTACTTC.

This sequence joins TRBV29-1 and TRBJ1-2; 7 nucleotides match TRBD1. After removal of 6 bases from V and 3 bases from J, the junction contained 4 bases not matched to a gene. The CDR3 runs 12 residues. The germline V gene encodes CDR1 SQVTM and CDR2 ANQGSEA. The CDR3: CSVEGTDYGYTF. Here the CDR3 DNA reads TGCAGCGTGGAGGGGACAGACTATGGCTACACCTTC.

This chain uses TRBV5-5 with TRBJ2-5, with TRBD1 matching 9 bases. J gave up 3 bases and V 4 bases, and 7 bases lay outside the gene matches. Germline V gene sequence: CDR1 SGHKS, CDR2 YYEKEE (reference sequence). This CDR3 contains 15 residues. The CDR3 reads CASSPEDRGEETQYF. In DNA, the CDR3 is TGTGCCAGCAGCCCCGAGGACAGGGGCGAAGAGACCCAGTACTTC.

V and J are TRBV2 and TRBJ1-1; D is uncertain. Trimming removed 5 bases at V and 3 bases at J, with 10 bases between. Germline V gene data show CDR1 as SNHLY and CDR2 as FYNNEI. CDR3 length equals 13 residues. DNA for the CDR3: TGTGCCAGCAGTCCCCATGCGGACACTGAAGCTTTCTTT. This translates into CASSPHADTEAFF.

The genes are TRBV5-1 and TRBJ1-1; D gene ambiguous. V was clipped by 7 bases and J by 1 base, with 14 bases between them. Germline loops: CDR1 SGHRS, CDR2 YFSETQ. The CDR3 runs to 14 residues. The CDR3 spells CASSPQNSNTEAFF. CDR3 in DNA: TGCGCCAGCTCCCCTCAAAACTCGAACACTGAAGCTTTCTTT.

The genes are TRBV6-5 and TRBJ1-1; possibly TRBD1 for D (5 bases). Germline V gene lookup returns CDR1 MNHEY and CDR2 SVGAGI. Trimming took 9 bases from V and 0 from J, leaving 11 bases between them. This CDR3 region has 13 residues. CDR3 loop: CASRGQLNTEAFF. The CDR3 DNA reads as TGTGCCAGTAGGGGTCAGTTGAACACTGAAGCTTTCTTT.

This clone appeared a single time. This sample also contains other DNA sequences that code for the same CDR3. The rearrangement joins TRBV29-1 to TRBJ2-1; 11 bases align to TRBD1. CDR1 and CDR2 (germline): SQVTM, ANQGSEA. The V gene end was trimmed by 6 bases and the J gene end by 7 bases; junction bases not matched to a gene: 5. This CDR3 region has 13 residues. The CDR3 coding sequence is TGCAGCGTGGGGACAGGGGGATATAATGAGCAGTTCTTC. Its translation: CSVGTGGYNEQFF.

The chain employs TRBV7-3 and TRBJ2-2, with TRBD1 matching over 8 bases. This CDR3 has 15 residues. Germline CDR1 and CDR2: SGHTA and FQGTGA. V gave up 5 bases and J gave up 6 bases; unmatched junction bases: 8. CDR3 DNA sequence: TGTGCCAGCAGCCAGACCGGACAGGGAGCCGGGGAGCTGTTTTTT. Translating gives CASSQTGQGAGELFF. The full variable domain, in which reference TRBV7-3 and TRBJ2-2 provide the parts outside the CDR3, is GAGVSQTPSNKVTEKGKYVELRCDPISGHTALYWYRQSLGQGPEFLIYFQGTGAADDSGLPNDRFFAVRPEGSVSTLKIQRTERGDSAVYLCASSQTGQGAGELFFGEGSRLTVL.

The rearrangement links TRBV19 to TRBJ2-7; a weak D match, TRBD1 (6 bases). The CDR3 is made up of 13 amino acids. The germline gives CDR1 LNHDA, CDR2 SQIVND (reference sequence). V was shortened by 3 bases and J by 5 bases, with 11 bases between the two germline ends. Written as DNA, the CDR3 is TGTGCCAGTAGTATCTGGGGGCAGGACGAGCAGTACTTC. It specifies CASSIWGQDEQYF.

The chain employs TRBV7-9 and TRBJ2-7, with TRBD1 identical over 7 bases. Germline V gene lookup returns CDR1 SEHNR and CDR2 FQNEAQ (reference sequence). The CDR3 covers 13 residues. Trimming at V came to 6 bases and at J to 2 bases, leaving 4 bases not matched to a gene. The CDR3 DNA reads TGTGCCAGCAGTAACAGGGGTACCTACGAGCAGTACTTC. This gives the protein CASSNRGTYEQYF.

The chain uses TRBV11-3 and TRBJ2-2; maybe TRBD1 (7 bases). V was clipped by 0 bases and J by 6 bases, with 20 bases between them. This CDR3 is built from 18 residues. The germline gives CDR1 SGHNT, CDR2 YENEEA. The chain's CDR3 is CASSLDQGGSAFAGELFF. CDR3 bases: TGTGCCAGCAGCTTAGATCAGGGGGGCTCTGCTTTTGCCGGGGAGCTGTTTTTT.

This rearrangement joins TRBV6-1 to TRBJ2-6, with D unclear. Germline CDR1 reads MNHNS; CDR2 reads SASEGT. The CDR3 totals 14 residues. V lost 6 bases to trimming and J lost 2 bases, with 8 bases between them. CDR3 protein: CASSGDPGANVLTF. The CDR3 DNA follows: TGTGCCAGCAGCGGAGACCCTGGGGCCAACGTCCTGACTTTC.

The J gene is TRBJ2-2, the V gene TRBV11-2, with 9 nucleotides matching TRBD1. This CDR3 has 13 amino acids. The V segment lost 4 bases and the J segment 7 bases; nucleotides outside the gene matches: 1. The germline V gene has CDR1 SGHAT and CDR2 FQNNGV. The CDR3 spells CASSWTGVGELFF. The CDR3 coding sequence is TGTGCCAGCAGCTGGACAGGGGTCGGGGAGCTGTTTTTT.

This clone was picked up one time. The genes are TRBV19 and TRBJ2-7, with 8 bases that match TRBD1. Looked up from germline, CDR1 is LNHDA and CDR2 is SQIVND (reference sequence). The ends lost 3 bases at V and 2 bases at J; junction bases unmatched: 3. The CDR3 extends over 14 amino acids. The CDR3 sequence: CASSIGDRPYEQYF. The CDR3 DNA follows: TGTGCCAGTAGTATTGGGGACAGGCCCTACGAGCAGTACTTC. Full variable domain (outside the CDR3, taken from reference TRBV19 and TRBJ2-7): DGGITQSPKYLFRKEGQNVTLSCEQNLNHDAMYWYRQDPGQGLRLIYYSQIVNDFQKGDIAEGYSVSREKKESFPLTVTSAQKNPTAFYLCASSIGDRPYEQYFGPGTRLTVT.

This clone came up once. The J gene is TRBJ2-7, the V gene TRBV4-3; D may be TRBD2 (6 bases). CDR1 LGHNA and CDR2 YSLEER come from the germline V gene. V gave up 0 bases and J gave up 4 bases, with 10 bases separating them. This CDR3 region has 14 residues. The CDR3: CASSQDLSGYEQYF. The DNA of the CDR3 is TGCGCCAGCAGCCAAGATCTGAGCGGGTACGAGCAGTACTTC.

This clone was observed a single time. The genes are TRBV19 and TRBJ2-3; D possibly corresponds to TRBD2 (6 bases). The germline V gene encodes CDR1 LNHDA and CDR2 SQIVND (reference sequence). CDR3 size: 16 residues. The V and J ends lost 4 bases and 1 base respectively, with 15 bases between them. CDR3 nucleotide sequence: TGTGCCAGTAGTAACCGACTAGTCCAAGGCACAGATACGCAGTATTTT. This encodes CASSNRLVQGTDTQYF.

The V gene is TRBV2, the J gene TRBJ2-3; 14 nucleotides match TRBD2. The CDR3 contains 19 residues. Looked up from germline, CDR1 is SNHLY and CDR2 is FYNNEI. V lost 5 bases to trimming and J lost 2 bases; unmatched junction nucleotides: 12. The CDR3 region is CASSPGLAGGRTLTDTQYF. The CDR3 region has the DNA TGTGCCAGCAGTCCCGGACTAGCGGGGGGCCGTACTCTCACAGATACGCAGTATTTT.

This sequence joins TRBV7-9 and TRBJ1-1; D is unresolved. CDR1 is SEHNR and CDR2 is FQNEAQ in the germline V gene (reference sequence). The CDR3 totals 15 residues. V was cut by 7 bases and J by 1 base, with 16 bases left in between. CDR3 DNA sequence: TGTGCCAGCACCCTATCGGTCGGTAAGAACACTGAAGCTTTCTTT. Its protein is CASTLSVGKNTEAFF.

The chain has TRBV18 and TRBJ1-1; maybe TRBD1 (6 bases). There are 13 residues in the CDR3. The V gene's germline CDR1 is KGHSH and CDR2 LQKENI. The V end lost 8 bases, the J end lost 1 base, and 11 bases lay between the germline ends. In DNA form, the CDR3 reads TGTGCCAGCGAGGACAGCCAGAACACTGAAGCTTTCTTT. Amino acid sequence: CASEDSQNTEAFF. The variable domain in full, completed from reference TRBV18 and TRBJ1-1, reads NAGVMQNPRHLVRRRGQEARLRCSPMKGHSHVYWYRQLPEEGLKFMVYLQKENIIDESGMPKERFSAEFPKEGPSILRIQQVVRGDSAAYFCASEDSQNTEAFFGQGTRLTVV.

In its sample, this clone was seen once. This chain links TRBV7-2 with TRBJ1-2; D uncertain. V shed 2 bases and J shed 6 bases, with 13 bases lying between them. Germline values: CDR1 SGHTA, CDR2 FQGNSA. CDR3 length: 14 amino acids. CDR3 sequence: CASSLTAVTNGYTF. CDR3 DNA sequence: TGTGCCAGCAGCTTAACGGCGGTTACTAATGGCTACACCTTC.

The CDR3 sequence is CASSYGVSLEAFF. The CDR3, as DNA: TGTGCCAGCAGCTACGGGGTTTCGCTAGAAGCTTTCTTT. The J gene is TRBJ1-1, the V gene TRBV5-5; no firm D call. V was trimmed by 3 bases and J by 8 bases, leaving 14 bases between them. CDR3 size: 13 residues. From germline, CDR1 is SGHKS and CDR2 YYEKEE (reference sequence). Full variable domain (rest looked up from reference TRBV5-5 and TRBJ1-1): DAGVTQSPTHLIKTRGQQVTLRCSPISGHKSVSWYQQVLGQGPQFIFQYYEKEERGRGNFPDRFSARQFPNYSSELNVNALLLGDSALYLCASSYGVSLEAFFGQGTRLTVV.

The chain uses TRBV7-8 and TRBJ1-5, with D uncertain. V lost 4 bases, J lost 4 bases, and 23 bases lay in between. This CDR3 is 18 amino acids long. CDR1 is SGHVS, CDR2 FQNEAQ, per germline. The CDR3 DNA follows: TGTGCCAGCAGCTCGGGTAGGGTAACGGGGATTGGGAATCAGCCCCAGCATTTT. This gives the protein CASSSGRVTGIGNQPQHF.

In this sample, this clone turned up once. V is TRBV11-3 and J is TRBJ2-5; the D gene is possibly TRBD2 (6 bases). V was shortened by 5 bases and J by 3 bases, with 13 bases between the two germline ends. The CDR3 spans 14 residues. Per germline, CDR1 SGHNT and CDR2 YENEEA. In DNA, the CDR3 is TGTGCCAGCAGCGATCCTGGGACTGAAGAGACCCAGTACTTC. It codes for CASSDPGTEETQYF. Together with reference TRBV11-3 and TRBJ2-5, the CDR3 gives the full variable domain: EAGVVQSPRYKIIEKKQPVAFWCNPISGHNTLYWYLQNLGQGPELLIRYENEEAVDDSQLPKDRFSAERLKGVDSTLKIQPAELGDSAVYLCASSDPGTEETQYFGPGTRLLVL.

The chain recombines TRBV5-1 with TRBJ2-1; D is possibly TRBD1 (5 bases). In germline, CDR1 is SGHRS, CDR2 YFSETQ. The V end was cut by 0 bases, the J end by 4 bases, with 14 bases between. The length of the CDR3 is 16 residues. Here the CDR3 DNA reads TGCGCCAGCAGCTTGGATTTGGCAGGGAAGTACAATGAGCAGTTCTTC. Translating it yields CASSLDLAGKYNEQFF.

The V gene is TRBV19, the J gene TRBJ2-3; 11 nucleotides match TRBD2. The V gene's germline CDR1 is LNHDA and CDR2 SQIVND (reference sequence). J lost 4 bases, V lost 6 bases, and 6 bases had no gene match. The CDR3 extends over 15 amino acids. Written as DNA, the CDR3 is TGTGCCAGTAGCATGCTAGCGGGAGGAGCAGATACGCAGTATTTT. It specifies CASSMLAGGADTQYF.

The chain has TRBV6-5 and TRBJ1-3; 9 positions match TRBD1. From germline, CDR1 is MNHEY and CDR2 SVGAGI. This CDR3 has 14 residues. The V and J ends lost 6 bases and 6 bases, in that order; junction bases with no gene match: 6. CDR3 coding DNA: TGTGCCAGCAGCCAAGGGACAGGGTTAAACACCATATATTTT. Its translation: CASSQGTGLNTIYF.

V usage is TRBV29-1 and J usage is TRBJ2-3, with 8 positions matching TRBD1. The ends lost 4 bases at V and 5 bases at J; junction bases unmatched: 8. Germline V gene lookup returns CDR1 SQVTM and CDR2 ANQGSEA. The CDR3 length is 14 residues. The CDR3 protein is CSVAGQGEIDTQYF. CDR3 sequence (DNA): TGCAGCGTTGCCGGACAGGGAGAGATAGATACGCAGTATTTT.